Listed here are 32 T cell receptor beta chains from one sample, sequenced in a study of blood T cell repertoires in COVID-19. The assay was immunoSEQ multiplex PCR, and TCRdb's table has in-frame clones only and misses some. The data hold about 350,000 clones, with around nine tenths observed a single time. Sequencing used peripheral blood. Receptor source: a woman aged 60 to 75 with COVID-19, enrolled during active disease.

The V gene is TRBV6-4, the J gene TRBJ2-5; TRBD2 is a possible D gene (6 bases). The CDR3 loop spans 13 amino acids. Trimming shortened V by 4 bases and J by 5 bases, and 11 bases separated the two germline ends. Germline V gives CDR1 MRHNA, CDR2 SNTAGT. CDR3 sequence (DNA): TGTGCCAGCAGTGCTAGCGCCCAGGAGACCCAGTACTTC. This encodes CASSASAQETQYF.

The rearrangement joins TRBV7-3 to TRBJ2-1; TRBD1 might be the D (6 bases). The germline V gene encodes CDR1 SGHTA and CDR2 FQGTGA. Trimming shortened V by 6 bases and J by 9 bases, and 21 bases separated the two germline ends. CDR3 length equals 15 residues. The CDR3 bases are TGTGCCAGCAGACTACAGGGTCACACGGGCTCTGAGCAGTTCTTC. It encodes CASRLQGHTGSEQFF.

The CDR3: CASSPLAVITYEQYF. The CDR3, as DNA: TGTGCCAGCAGTCCACTAGCGGTCATCACCTACGAGCAGTACTTC. This chain uses TRBV21-1 with TRBJ2-7; TRBD2 reflects the table's D call only, with no check against the DNA. TRBV21-1 is classified as a pseudogene. The CDR3 has 15 residues.

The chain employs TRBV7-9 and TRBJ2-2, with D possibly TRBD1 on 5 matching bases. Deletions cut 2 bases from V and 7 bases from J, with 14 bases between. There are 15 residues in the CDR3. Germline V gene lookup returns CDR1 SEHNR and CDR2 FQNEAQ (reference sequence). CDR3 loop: CASSLKTTGRGELFF. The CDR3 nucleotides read TGTGCCAGCAGCTTAAAGACAACAGGCCGCGGGGAGCTGTTTTTT. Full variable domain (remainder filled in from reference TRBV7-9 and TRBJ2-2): DTGVSQNPRHKITKRGQNVTFRCDPISEHNRLYWYRQTLGQGPEFLTYFQNEAQLEKSRLLSDRFSAERPKGSFSTLEIQRTEQGDSAMYLCASSLKTTGRGELFFGEGSRLTVL.

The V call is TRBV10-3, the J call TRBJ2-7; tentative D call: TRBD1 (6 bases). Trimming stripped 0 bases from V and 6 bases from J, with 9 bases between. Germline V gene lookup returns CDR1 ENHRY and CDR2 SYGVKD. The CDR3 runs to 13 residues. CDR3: CAISESGQSEQYF. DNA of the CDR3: TGTGCCATCAGTGAGTCCGGACAGTCCGAGCAGTACTTC.

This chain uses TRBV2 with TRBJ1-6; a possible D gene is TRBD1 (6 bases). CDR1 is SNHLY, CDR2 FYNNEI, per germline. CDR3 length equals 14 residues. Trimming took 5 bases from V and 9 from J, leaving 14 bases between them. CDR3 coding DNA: TGTGCCAGCAGTCGGGACACGGCCGCTTCACCCCTCCACTTT. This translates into CASSRDTAASPLHF.

CDR3: CASSFEIGATNEKLFF. The CDR3 nucleotides read TGCGCCAGCAGCTTTGAGATCGGTGCAACTAATGAAAAACTGTTTTTT. The chain is built from TRBV4-1 and TRBJ1-4, with no clear D. The CDR3 totals 16 residues. Germline V gene sequence: CDR1 MGHRA, CDR2 YSYEKL. V was trimmed by 5 bases and J by 0 bases, leaving 13 bases between them.

CDR3 sequence: CASSSHPGVLINNEQFF. In DNA form, the CDR3 reads TGTGCCAGCAGCTCCCACCCGGGGGTCCTTATTAACAATGAGCAGTTCTTC. The chain uses TRBV7-2 and TRBJ2-1, with D tentatively TRBD2 (6 bases). The CDR3 covers 17 residues. V was pared by 4 bases and J by 5 bases, with 21 bases between. Germline CDR1 and CDR2: SGHTA and FQGNSA.

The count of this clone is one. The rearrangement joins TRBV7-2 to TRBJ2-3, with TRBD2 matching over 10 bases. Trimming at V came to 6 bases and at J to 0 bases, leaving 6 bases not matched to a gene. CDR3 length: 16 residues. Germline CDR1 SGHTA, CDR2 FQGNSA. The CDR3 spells CASRNGLAESTDTQYF. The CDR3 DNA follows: TGTGCCAGCAGAAACGGACTAGCGGAGAGCACAGATACGCAGTATTTT.

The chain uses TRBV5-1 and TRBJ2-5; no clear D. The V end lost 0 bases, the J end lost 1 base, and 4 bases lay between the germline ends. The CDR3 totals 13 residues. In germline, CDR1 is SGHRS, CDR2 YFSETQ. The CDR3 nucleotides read TGCGCCAGCAGCTTGGTAGCCCAAGAGACCCAGTACTTC. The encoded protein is CASSLVAQETQYF. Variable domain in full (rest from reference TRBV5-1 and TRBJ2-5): KAGVTQTPRYLIKTRGQQVTLSCSPISGHRSVSWYQQTPGQGLQFLFEYFSETQRNKGNFPGRFSGRQFSNSRSEMNVSTLELGDSALYLCASSLVAQETQYFGPGTRLLVL.

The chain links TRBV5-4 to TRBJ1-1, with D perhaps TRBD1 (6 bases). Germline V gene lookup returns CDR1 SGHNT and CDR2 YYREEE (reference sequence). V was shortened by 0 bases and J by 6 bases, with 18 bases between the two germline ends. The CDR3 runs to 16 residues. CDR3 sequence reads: CASSLAGGGGQAEAFF. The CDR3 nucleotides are TGTGCCAGCAGCTTGGCCGGAGGCGGGGGGCAAGCTGAAGCTTTCTTT.

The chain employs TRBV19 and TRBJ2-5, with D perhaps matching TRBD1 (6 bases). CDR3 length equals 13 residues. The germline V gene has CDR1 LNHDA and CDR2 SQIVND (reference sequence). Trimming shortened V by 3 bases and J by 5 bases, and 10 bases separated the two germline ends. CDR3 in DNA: TGTGCCAGTAGTATCAGGGGTCTGGAGACCCAGTACTTC. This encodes CASSIRGLETQYF. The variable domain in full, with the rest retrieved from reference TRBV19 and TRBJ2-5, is DGGITQSPKYLFRKEGQNVTLSCEQNLNHDAMYWYRQDPGQGLRLIYYSQIVNDFQKGDIAEGYSVSREKKESFPLTVTSAQKNPTAFYLCASSIRGLETQYFGPGTRLLVL.

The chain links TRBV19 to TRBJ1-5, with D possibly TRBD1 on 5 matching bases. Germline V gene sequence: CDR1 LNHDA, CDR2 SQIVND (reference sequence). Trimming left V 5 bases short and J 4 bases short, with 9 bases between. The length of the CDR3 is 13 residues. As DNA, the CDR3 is TGTGCCAGTAGTCCAGGGCCTAATCAGCCCCAGCATTTT. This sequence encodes CASSPGPNQPQHF.

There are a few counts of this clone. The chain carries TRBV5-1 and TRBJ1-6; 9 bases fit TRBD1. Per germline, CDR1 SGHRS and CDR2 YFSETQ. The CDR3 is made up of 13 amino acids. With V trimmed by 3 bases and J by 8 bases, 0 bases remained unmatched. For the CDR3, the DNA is TGCGCCAGCAGCTGGGACAGGGATTCACCCCTCCACTTT. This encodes CASSWDRDSPLHF.

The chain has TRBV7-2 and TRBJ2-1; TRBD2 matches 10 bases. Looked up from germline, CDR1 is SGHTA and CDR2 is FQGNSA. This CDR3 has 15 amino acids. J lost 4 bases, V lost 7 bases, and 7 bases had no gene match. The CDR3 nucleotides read TGTGCCAGCACCTCTAAGCGGGGGGGGTACAATGAGCAGTTCTTC. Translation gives CASTSKRGGYNEQFF.

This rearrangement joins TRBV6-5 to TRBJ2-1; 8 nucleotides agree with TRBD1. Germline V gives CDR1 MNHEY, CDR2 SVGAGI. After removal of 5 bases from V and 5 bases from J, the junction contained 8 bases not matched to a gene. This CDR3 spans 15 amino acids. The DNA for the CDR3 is TGTGCCAGCAGTAGTGGGACAGGTCAACACAATGAGCAGTTCTTC. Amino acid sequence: CASSSGTGQHNEQFF.

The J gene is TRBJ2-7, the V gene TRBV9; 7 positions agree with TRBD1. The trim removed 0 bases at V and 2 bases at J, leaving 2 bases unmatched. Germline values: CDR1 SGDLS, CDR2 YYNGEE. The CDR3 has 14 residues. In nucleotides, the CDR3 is TGTGCCAGCAGCGTAGAGGGGGCTCCCTACGAGCAGTACTTC. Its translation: CASSVEGAPYEQYF.

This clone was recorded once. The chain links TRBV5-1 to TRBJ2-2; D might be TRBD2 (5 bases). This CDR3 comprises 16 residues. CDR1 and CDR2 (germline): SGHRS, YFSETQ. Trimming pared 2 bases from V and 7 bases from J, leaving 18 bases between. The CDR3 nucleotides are TGCGCCAGCAGCTTCGACCTGGGGAGAGTCGGCGGGGAGCTGTTTTTT. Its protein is CASSFDLGRVGGELFF.

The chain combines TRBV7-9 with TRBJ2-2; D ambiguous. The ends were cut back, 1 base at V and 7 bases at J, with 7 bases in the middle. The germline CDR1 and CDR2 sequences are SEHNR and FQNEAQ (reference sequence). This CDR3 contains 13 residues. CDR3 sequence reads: CASSLVAVGELFF. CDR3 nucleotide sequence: TGTGCCAGCAGCTTAGTGGCAGTCGGGGAGCTGTTTTTT.

CDR3 nucleotide sequence: TGTGCCAGCAGCTTGGGAGGGAGGTCATTGTGGAATGAAAAACTGTTTTTT. Translation gives CASSLGGRSLWNEKLFF. The chain combines TRBV5-6 with TRBJ1-4; D gene ambiguous. The CDR3 sequence is 17 residues long. Germline CDR1 and CDR2: SGHDT and YYEEEE. Trimming pared 0 bases from V and 5 bases from J, leaving 17 bases between.

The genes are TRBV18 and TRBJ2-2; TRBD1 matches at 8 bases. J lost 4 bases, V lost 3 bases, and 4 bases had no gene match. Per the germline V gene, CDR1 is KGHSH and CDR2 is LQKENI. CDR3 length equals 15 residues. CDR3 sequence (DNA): TGTGCCAGCTCACCGCTGACAGGGGTCACCGGGGAGCTGTTTTTT. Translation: CASSPLTGVTGELFF.

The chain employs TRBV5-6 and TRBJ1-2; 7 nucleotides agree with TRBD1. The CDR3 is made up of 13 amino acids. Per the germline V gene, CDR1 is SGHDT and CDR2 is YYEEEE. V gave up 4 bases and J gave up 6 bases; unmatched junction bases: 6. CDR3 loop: CASSPDRDNGYTF. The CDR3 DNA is TGTGCCAGCAGCCCCGACAGGGATAATGGCTACACCTTC.

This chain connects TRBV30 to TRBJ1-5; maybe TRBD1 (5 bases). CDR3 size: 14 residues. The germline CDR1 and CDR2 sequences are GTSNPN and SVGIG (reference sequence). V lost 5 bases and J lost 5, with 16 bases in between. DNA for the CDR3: TGTGCCTGGGGGGGACGGAGCGGGGATCAGCCCCAGCATTTT. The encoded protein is CAWGGRSGDQPQHF.

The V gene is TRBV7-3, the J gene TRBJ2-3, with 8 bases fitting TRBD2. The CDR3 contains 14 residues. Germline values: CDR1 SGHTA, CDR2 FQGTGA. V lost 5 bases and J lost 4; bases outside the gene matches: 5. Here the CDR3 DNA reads TGTGCCAGCAGCCTGGGGACTAGAGCAGATACGCAGTATTTT. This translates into CASSLGTRADTQYF.

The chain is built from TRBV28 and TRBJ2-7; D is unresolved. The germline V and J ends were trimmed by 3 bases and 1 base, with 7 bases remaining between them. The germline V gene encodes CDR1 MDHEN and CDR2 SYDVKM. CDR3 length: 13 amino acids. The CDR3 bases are TGTGCCAGCAGTTTCTTTCGTTCCTACGAGCAGTACTTC. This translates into CASSFFRSYEQYF.

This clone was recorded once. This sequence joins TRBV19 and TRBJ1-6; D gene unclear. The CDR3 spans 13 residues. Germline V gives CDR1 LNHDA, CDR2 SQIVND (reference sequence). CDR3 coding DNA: TGTGGGTCCAGGCCAGACCTCTATTCACCCCTCCACTTT. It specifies CGSRPDLYSPLHF.

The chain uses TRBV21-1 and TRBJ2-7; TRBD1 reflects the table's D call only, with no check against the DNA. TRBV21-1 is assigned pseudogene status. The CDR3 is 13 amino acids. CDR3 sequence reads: CASSKATGDEQYF. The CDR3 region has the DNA TGTGCCAGCAGCAAGGCCACAGGGGACGAGCAGTACTTC.

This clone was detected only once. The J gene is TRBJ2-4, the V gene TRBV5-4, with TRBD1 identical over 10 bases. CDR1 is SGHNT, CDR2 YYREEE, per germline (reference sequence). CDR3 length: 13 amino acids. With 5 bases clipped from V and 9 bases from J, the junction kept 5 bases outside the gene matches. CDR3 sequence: CASRPTGGSIQYF. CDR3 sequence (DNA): TGTGCCAGCAGACCGACAGGGGGCAGCATTCAGTACTTC.

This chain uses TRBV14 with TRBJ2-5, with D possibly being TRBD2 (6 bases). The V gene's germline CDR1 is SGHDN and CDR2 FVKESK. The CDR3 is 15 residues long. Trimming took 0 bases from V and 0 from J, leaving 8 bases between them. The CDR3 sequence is CASSQDWGDQETQYF. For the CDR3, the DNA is TGTGCCAGCAGCCAAGATTGGGGGGACCAAGAGACCCAGTACTTC.

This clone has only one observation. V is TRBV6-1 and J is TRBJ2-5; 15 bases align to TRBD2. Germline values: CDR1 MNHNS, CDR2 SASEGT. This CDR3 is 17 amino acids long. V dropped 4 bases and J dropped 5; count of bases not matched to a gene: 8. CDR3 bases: TGTGCCAGCAGTGGTGGGACTAGCGGGGGGCTTTGGGAGACCCAGTACTTC. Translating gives CASSGGTSGGLWETQYF.

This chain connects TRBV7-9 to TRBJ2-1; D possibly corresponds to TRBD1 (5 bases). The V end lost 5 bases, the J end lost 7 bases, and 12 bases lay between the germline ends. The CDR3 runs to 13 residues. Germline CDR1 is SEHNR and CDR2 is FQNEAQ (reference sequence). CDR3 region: CASSPAGWNEQFF. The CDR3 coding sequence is TGTGCCAGCAGCCCAGCAGGGTGGAATGAGCAGTTCTTC.

For the CDR3, the DNA is TGTGCCAGCAGCCACCAGGGTGACGGGGCCAACGTCCTGACTTTC. It specifies CASSHQGDGANVLTF. The chain couples TRBV7-9 to TRBJ2-6, with D possibly matching TRBD1 (5 bases). Germline-derived CDR1 and CDR2 are SEHNR and FQNEAQ (reference sequence). V lost 5 bases to trimming and J lost 4 bases, with 12 bases between them. The CDR3 is made up of 15 amino acids.